A single T cell receptor beta chain is shown here with its context. This clonotype was seen only once. Its cognate antigen has yet to be identified. No per-base quality is available; no much larger clone lies one base away. A lone read is weak support. The hyperthyroidism patients were between 18 and 65 years old and newly diagnosed, with a disease duration of less than 2 months. Any patient with an uncontrolled infection, another autoimmune disease, pregnancy or lactation was excluded. Clinical symptoms, serum thyroxine and TRAb, thyroid ultrasound, and orbital computed tomography formed the basis for the diagnoses. For progressor patients, blood was drawn at the first diagnosis of hyperthyroidism, before any ophthalmopathy symptoms had appeared. PBMCs were isolated from 7.5 to 10 ml of fresh peripheral blood by Ficoll-Paque density gradient centrifugation. Patients classed as progressors first received a Graves' hyperthyroidism diagnosis and then went on to develop ophthalmopathy during follow-up. Trizol reagent was used to extract total RNA, and RNA quality was then checked on an Agilent 2100 Bioanalyzer.

The record originates from a study of T cells in Graves' hyperthyroidism and ophthalmopathy (dated 2019 in TCRdb). For the wider study: Peripheral blood samples were taken at initial diagnosis, before any treatment was given. To identify TCR V-J signatures that set the groups apart, the researchers used a discovery cohort of approximately 98 patients, made up of some 41 with Graves' ophthalmopathy and 57 with stable Graves' hyperthyroidism. Prospective prediction of ophthalmopathy was tested in an independent validation cohort of 18 to 20 hyperthyroidism patients and 17 patients who later progressed to ophthalmopathy. The 90 or so discovery patients were randomly split 7:3 into training and test sets. In about 6 Graves' hyperthyroidism patients, the study also compared T-cell repertoires from thyroid tissue with T-cell repertoires from blood. Once sampling was done, hyperthyroidism patients were given methimazole at a starting dose of 30 mg daily, whereas ophthalmopathy patients were given high-dose intravenous methylprednisolone. TCR Vbeta CDR3 sequencing of roughly 140 peripheral blood samples (under 45 ophthalmopathy, approximately 80 hyperthyroidism and some 17 progressor patients) is reported in the paper.

The junction shows trimming of 4 bases on V and 10 bases on J, plus 17 bases between the germline ends. Its CDR3 holds 13 amino acids, cysteine through phenylalanine. Left in the record is the CDR3 DNA by itself, 39 bases read in frame from the first base. CDR1 and CDR2 were assigned from the germline V gene as ENHRY and SYGVKD. TCR beta CDR3 regions were amplified from RNA transcripts. A first-round RT-PCR of the TCR CDR3 used the HTBI primer set with the Qiagen OneStep RT-PCR kit. A second multiplex PCR round built the libraries, followed by size selection and purification. The libraries were sequenced on an Illumina HiSeq2000 using paired-end 100 bp reads. The paper's data handling went like this. SOAPnuke was used to process the raw data, throwing out any read that contained adapters or uncalled bases, had a mean Phred below 15, or lacked an exact constant-primer or identifier match. COPE v1.2.5 was used to merge high-quality paired reads, and clonotypes were defined as unique nucleotide sequences. MiTCR v1.1 was used to align the clonotypes against IMGT TRBV, TRBD and TRBJ reference segments. Only V-J combinations with frequency above 0.0001, covering about 99% of repertoires, were analysed. A TCS score was defined as the ratio of F50 (clonal expansion) to E x V (chaos), with BLOSUM62-based TCRdist applied between CDR3 peptides within each V-J. Welch's t-statistics and random forest reduced around 550 V-J features to under 15, which were used in a naive Bayes classifier (R e1071). Through fastp at Q25 and MiXCR, TCRdb rebuilt clones from the public reads, retaining in-frame beta chains. All rows with the same CDR3 protein become a single entry with the most common DNA and genes. For this entry, the V and J calls and clone size follow TCRdb and not the study's own pipeline. For this sample the table gives 130,000 to 150,000 distinct CDR3 sequences, of which less than 25% were detected only once. The ten largest clonotypes hold 60% to 80% of the sample.

The study at large found these results: In validation, the model predicted progression to ophthalmopathy a median of roughly 6.1 months before onset, with roughly 71% sensitivity and about 72% specificity. In cross-validation, a model built on a 13 V-J signature told ophthalmopathy apart from stable hyperthyroidism with 85% to 90% sensitivity and roughly 81% specificity, and in testing the same model reached 80%/75%. Blood samples also contained most of the expanded thyroid clonotypes (frequency above 0.001), which suggests that blood repertoires may reflect thyroid immune responses. No statistical method was used to set the sample size in advance, and investigators knew the group allocation.

The TCR originated in a woman aged 50 to 60 with Graves' hyperthyroidism that later progressed to Graves' ophthalmopathy. The chain uses TRBV10-3 and TRBJ2-7; TRBD1 is a weak D gene call, 5 bases matching. The sample consisted of blood. This receptor has the CDR3 CAISGGRAGDQYF. DNA sequence: TGTGCCATCAGTGGAGGCAGGGCCGGCGATCAGTACTTC.